Included here is one TCR beta chain sequence, with context. Its target is unknown. Repertoires were generated with immunoSEQ multiplex PCR, while TCRdb's copy carries only in-frame clones and drops some. The sample contains over 25,000 clones, about 70% of which appear only once. This record comes from a study of early stage breast cancer tumors. At the level of the study: Most invasive tumors, about 75% of the 16, were ER+/PR+/HER2-. General study results and limits: Most shared enriched TCRB sequences were commonly generated ones.

The sequencing sample was made of blood. The source of this sequence is a person aged 45-60 years with breast cancer.

The CDR3 protein is CASSLGGREQETQYF. DNA of the CDR3: TGTGCCAGCAGCTTAGGCGGGAGAGAACAAGAGACCCAGTACTTC. The V and J genes are TRBV13 and TRBJ2-5, with a tentative D call TRBD2 (6 bases). The CDR3 consists of 15 residues. Trimming took 0 bases from V and 2 from J, leaving 10 bases between them. The germline CDR1 and CDR2 sequences are PRHDT and FYEKMQ (reference sequence).